The 27 T cell receptor beta chains reported below all come from one sample, sequenced in a study of cytomegalovirus exposure and HLA in healthy donors. Researchers ran the PCR with 60 Vbeta and 13 Jbeta primers. Generated by immunoSEQ multiplex PCR, the TCRdb table keeps only in-frame clones and is missing some. This sample yields some 170,000 clones, of which more than 75% are seen a single time; roughly 1.6% belongs to the top ten. Sample: PBMCs. The source of these receptors is a girl aged 5 to 17 in good health and CMV-seropositive.

V is TRBV9 and J is TRBJ2-7; D is possibly TRBD2 (7 bases). The ends were cut back, 8 bases at V and 3 bases at J, with 15 bases in the middle. The CDR3 runs to 13 residues. Germline CDR1 is SGDLS and CDR2 is YYNGEE. The DNA of the CDR3 is TGTGCCAGTGGGGGGGGCGGGTTCTACGAGCAGTACTTC. Translating it yields CASGGGGFYEQYF.

The chain couples TRBV7-8 to TRBJ2-2, with D maybe TRBD2 (5 bases). Trimming removed 5 bases at V and 3 bases at J, with 19 bases between. Germline V CDR1 and CDR2: SGHVS, FQNEAQ. The CDR3 is made up of 17 amino acids. The CDR3 sequence is CASSPRFGELYTGELFF. Written as DNA, the CDR3 is TGTGCCAGCAGCCCCCGGTTCGGGGAGCTGTACACCGGGGAGCTGTTTTTT.

This clone appeared a few times. V gene TRBV23-1 combines with J gene TRBJ2-7; 7 bases map to TRBD1. TRBV23-1 is annotated as an ORF whose role is uncertain. The CDR3 has 14 residues. V lost 3 bases to trimming and J lost 7 bases; unmatched junction nucleotides: 9. The CDR3 spells CASSHVRQGEEQYF. In DNA form, the CDR3 reads TGCGCCAGCAGTCACGTACGACAGGGAGAGGAGCAGTACTTC.

V gene TRBV5-1 combines with J gene TRBJ2-2; 13 bases map to TRBD2. The CDR3 length is 16 residues. Germline V gene data show CDR1 as SGHRS and CDR2 as YFSETQ. V was pared by 4 bases and J by 4 bases, with 4 bases of the junction left unmatched. This CDR3 reads CASSPGLAGVTGELFF. CDR3 nucleotides: TGCGCCAGCAGCCCCGGACTAGCGGGAGTCACCGGGGAGCTGTTTTTT.

The chain couples TRBV4-2 to TRBJ1-5; 10 bases align to TRBD1. V was pared by 5 bases and J by 6 bases, with 4 bases of the junction left unmatched. Germline CDR1 and CDR2: LGHNA and YNFKEQ. This CDR3 has 14 amino acids. The CDR3 here is CASSLTGGGQPQHF. Here the CDR3 DNA reads TGTGCCAGCAGCTTGACAGGGGGCGGTCAGCCCCAGCATTTT.

The V and J genes are TRBV6-4 and TRBJ1-4; TRBD1 aligns across 7 bases. V shed 7 bases and J 4 bases; nucleotides not matched to a gene: 3. The V gene's germline CDR1 is MRHNA and CDR2 SNTAGT. The CDR3 has 13 amino acids. This CDR3 is CASTRTGNEKLFF. The CDR3 nucleotides read TGTGCCAGCACCCGGACAGGTAATGAAAAACTGTTTTTT.

This chain uses TRBV5-6 with TRBJ2-7; D remains ambiguous. The CDR3 runs 13 residues. CDR1 and CDR2 from the germline V gene are SGHDT and YYEEEE. V was shortened by 0 bases and J by 4 bases, with 8 bases between the two germline ends. CDR3 sequence (DNA): TGTGCCAGCAGCTTGGCCGCAGTATACGAGCAGTACTTC. Protein: CASSLAAVYEQYF.

This clone was detected a few times. V and J are TRBV7-9 and TRBJ1-4; 7 bases match TRBD1. The CDR3 covers 16 residues. In germline, CDR1 is SEHNR, CDR2 FQNEAQ (reference sequence). V lost 5 bases to trimming and J lost 2 bases; unmatched junction nucleotides: 8. The CDR3 region has the DNA TGTGCCAGCAGCAACCAGGGGGTAGTGACTAATGAAAAACTGTTTTTT. It yields the protein CASSNQGVVTNEKLFF.

This sequence joins TRBV11-2 and TRBJ2-7; TRBD2 matches at 8 bases. Germline values: CDR1 SGHAT, CDR2 FQNNGV. The CDR3 loop spans 18 amino acids. After removal of 5 bases from V and 0 bases from J, the junction contained 15 bases not matched to a gene. CDR3 bases: TGTGCCAGCAGCCCGCTTGGTCGGGAGCGGGGGAGCTCCTACGAGCAGTACTTC. It yields the protein CASSPLGRERGSSYEQYF.

The rearrangement joins TRBV28 to TRBJ2-3; D is unclear. The CDR3 is 13 residues long. V was shortened by 7 bases and J by 2 bases, with 10 bases between the two germline ends. CDR1 is MDHEN, CDR2 SYDVKM, per germline. The chain's CDR3 is CASKTLNTDTQYF. DNA for the CDR3: TGTGCCAGCAAAACTCTCAACACAGATACGCAGTATTTT.

This rearrangement joins TRBV28 to TRBJ2-5; TRBD1 matches at 7 bases. CDR3 length: 17 amino acids. Germline V gene sequence: CDR1 MDHEN, CDR2 SYDVKM. The ends lost 5 bases at V and 1 base at J; junction bases unmatched: 13. The CDR3 loop is CASSPSPGTDIQETQYF. The CDR3, as DNA: TGTGCCAGCAGTCCTAGCCCCGGGACAGATATCCAAGAGACCCAGTACTTC.

The V gene is TRBV6-6, the J gene TRBJ1-2, with 12 bases lining up with TRBD1. Germline V lookup: CDR1 MNHNY, CDR2 SVGAGI (reference sequence). The V segment lost 0 bases and the J segment 6 bases; nucleotides outside the gene matches: 5. This CDR3 has 16 residues. The CDR3 is CASSYSRDRGRHGYTF. CDR3 DNA sequence: TGTGCCAGCAGTTACTCGCGGGACAGGGGGCGTCATGGCTACACCTTC.

The chain joins TRBV6-1 to TRBJ2-2, with TRBD1 identical over 7 bases. The CDR3 totals 16 residues. J gave up 2 bases and V 4 bases, and 7 bases lay outside the gene matches. Germline assignment: CDR1 MNHNS and CDR2 SASEGT. The CDR3 here is CASSGPDRVNTGELFF. The CDR3 bases are TGTGCCAGCAGTGGACCTGACAGGGTTAACACCGGGGAGCTGTTTTTT.

The chain joins TRBV11-2 to TRBJ2-5; no definite D call. Per the germline V gene, CDR1 is SGHAT and CDR2 is FQNNGV. The CDR3 is 13 residues long. Trimming took 3 bases from V and 2 from J, leaving 7 bases between them. The CDR3 DNA follows: TGTGCCAGCAGCTTCATGGAGCAAGAGACCCAGTACTTC. Translating gives CASSFMEQETQYF.

V usage is TRBV10-3 and J usage is TRBJ2-5, with 7 bases matching TRBD1. The trim removed 4 bases at V and 2 bases at J, leaving 4 bases unmatched. This CDR3 region has 14 residues. Germline V CDR1 and CDR2: ENHRY, SYGVKD. The CDR3 bases are TGTGCCATCAGTGGGGGCAGGGGGCAAGAGACCCAGTACTTC. It yields the protein CAISGGRGQETQYF.

CDR3 amino acids: CASSGYDRGYSPLHF. The DNA for the CDR3 is TGTGCCAGCAGCGGATACGACAGGGGATATTCACCCCTCCACTTT. This chain joins TRBV7-8 and TRBJ1-6; 8 nucleotides match TRBD1. V was clipped by 5 bases and J by 8 bases; unmatched bases: 8. Germline lookup yields CDR1 SGHVS and CDR2 FQNEAQ. The CDR3 is 15 amino acids.

The rearrangement joins TRBV27 to TRBJ2-1; 7 bases align to TRBD2. CDR3 length: 17 residues. Germline CDR1 reads MNHEY; CDR2 reads SMNVEV (reference sequence). V dropped 1 base and J dropped 5; count of bases not matched to a gene: 11. The DNA of the CDR3 is TGTGCCAGCAGTTTATTCCCTGTAGCGGGCGACGACAATGAGCAGTTCTTC. Translating gives CASSLFPVAGDDNEQFF.

A few counts support this clone. The chain employs TRBV6-1 and TRBJ1-1; weak D call: TRBD1 (5 bases). Germline CDR1 is MNHNS and CDR2 is SASEGT. V lost 0 bases, J lost 0 bases, and 8 bases lay in between. The CDR3 extends over 15 amino acids. For the CDR3, the DNA is TGTGCCAGCAGTGAAGCTTGGGGCCTGAACACTGAAGCTTTCTTT. Translation: CASSEAWGLNTEAFF.

The chain links TRBV30 to TRBJ2-7; TRBD1 might be the D (5 bases). Germline V gives CDR1 GTSNPN, CDR2 SVGIG (reference sequence). The CDR3 runs 10 residues. Trimming pared 8 bases from V and 5 bases from J, leaving 10 bases between. CDR3 protein: CAAGSHEQYF. The CDR3, as DNA: TGTGCCGCAGGGTCCCACGAGCAGTACTTC.

The V and J genes are TRBV2 and TRBJ1-1, with D unclear. Germline CDR1 is SNHLY and CDR2 is FYNNEI. There are 14 residues in the CDR3. Trimming cost V 3 bases and J 6 bases, with 14 bases left between them. The CDR3 nucleotides are TGTGCCAGCAGTGAGGAGGGCAGGCAAGCTGAAGCTTTCTTT. Amino acids: CASSEEGRQAEAFF.

The chain links TRBV28 to TRBJ1-4; D not certain. V gave up 2 bases and J gave up 8 bases, with 15 bases separating them. This CDR3 is built from 15 residues. CDR1 and CDR2 from the germline V gene are MDHEN and SYDVKM. CDR3 coding DNA: TGTGCCAGCAGTTTAACTTGGGGAGTTGGGGAAAAACTGTTTTTT. It encodes CASSLTWGVGEKLFF.

The rearrangement links TRBV18 to TRBJ1-4; D gene uncertain. V lost 5 bases and J 0 bases, leaving 13 bases between the germline ends. This CDR3 contains 16 residues. Germline V gene data show CDR1 as KGHSH and CDR2 as LQKENI. CDR3 DNA: TGTGCCAGCTCAGCTGGGCCAGGCCCAACTAATGAAAAACTGTTTTTT. Translation: CASSAGPGPTNEKLFF.

V gene TRBV7-2 combines with J gene TRBJ2-5; weak D call: TRBD2 (6 bases). Germline values: CDR1 SGHTA, CDR2 FQGNSA. CDR3 length: 17 amino acids. The V end lost 1 base, the J end lost 4 bases, and 19 bases lay between the germline ends. The DNA of the CDR3 is TGTGCCAGCAGCTTAGAAGGGCGCGGGGCCGCATTAGAGACCCAGTACTTC. Residues: CASSLEGRGAALETQYF.

The CDR3 reads CAITTSGQGAGDTQYF. DNA of the CDR3: TGTGCCATCACCACCTCGGGACAGGGGGCGGGAGATACGCAGTATTTT. This sequence joins TRBV10-3 and TRBJ2-3; 12 nucleotides align to TRBD1. The CDR3 has 16 amino acids. Germline V gene sequence: CDR1 ENHRY, CDR2 SYGVKD. The V and J ends lost 7 bases and 5 bases, in that order; junction bases with no gene match: 10.

The CDR3 nucleotides read TGTGCCAGCAGCTTACCCTGGAGTCTCCAAGAGACCCAGTACTTC. Its protein product is CASSLPWSLQETQYF. The V call is TRBV7-6, the J call TRBJ2-5; no clear D. The CDR3 contains 15 residues. Per the germline V gene, CDR1 is SGHVS and CDR2 is FNYEAQ. V lost 2 bases, J lost 1 base, and 11 bases lay in between.

This clone has only one observation. The chain carries TRBV5-6 and TRBJ2-5, with a tentative D call TRBD2 (6 bases). Per germline, CDR1 SGHDT and CDR2 YYEEEE. The CDR3 contains 16 residues. V shed 4 bases and J shed 6 bases, with 22 bases lying between them. CDR3: CASSGGPWAGVKTQYF. CDR3 nucleotide sequence: TGTGCCAGCAGCGGAGGGCCCTGGGCGGGCGTGAAGACCCAGTACTTC.

On this clone itself: Additional DNA sequences in this sample encode the identical CDR3. This rearrangement joins TRBV11-2 to TRBJ2-1, with 11 bases lining up with TRBD2. The CDR3 loop spans 16 amino acids. The trim removed 5 bases at V and 4 bases at J, leaving 7 bases unmatched. Per germline, CDR1 SGHAT and CDR2 FQNNGV. The CDR3 loop is CASSRGLAGGYNEQFF. CDR3 sequence (DNA): TGTGCCAGCAGCCGGGGTCTAGCGGGAGGATACAATGAGCAGTTCTTC.